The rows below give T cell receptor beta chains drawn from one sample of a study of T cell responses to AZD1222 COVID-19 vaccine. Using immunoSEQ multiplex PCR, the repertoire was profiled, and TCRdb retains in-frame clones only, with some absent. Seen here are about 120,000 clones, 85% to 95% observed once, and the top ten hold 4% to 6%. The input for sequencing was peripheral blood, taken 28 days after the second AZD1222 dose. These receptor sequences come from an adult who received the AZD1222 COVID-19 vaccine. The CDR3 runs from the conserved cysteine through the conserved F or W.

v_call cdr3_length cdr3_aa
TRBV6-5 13 CASGQGDNSPLHF
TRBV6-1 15 CASSEDRWEPYGYTF
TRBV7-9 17 CASSPADGQIHKETQYF
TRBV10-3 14 CAISESDRAGGAYF
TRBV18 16 CASSPLIGTGHNEQFF
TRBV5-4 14 CASSQRAPGTEAFF
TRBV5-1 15 CASSSGQGGGTEAFF
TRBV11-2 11 CASSSYYEQYF
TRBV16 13 CASSRGSWQPQHF
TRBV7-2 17 CASSLAGQDKTRQPQHF
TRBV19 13 CASSMSNSATQYF
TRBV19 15 CASSYTGDSNQPQHF
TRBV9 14 CASSVGSGSFEAFF
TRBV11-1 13 CASSPDRVGGYTF
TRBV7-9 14 CASSLVAGNHEQFF
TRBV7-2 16 CASSLGPGAGGGEAFF
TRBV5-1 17 CASSPLVTGESTDTQYF
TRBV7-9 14 CASSDLGRGVEAFF
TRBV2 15 CASPGEWEGRDGYTF
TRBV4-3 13 CASSQVRGNTIYF
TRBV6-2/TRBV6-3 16 CASSPWGTSGENEQFF
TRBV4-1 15 CASSPRLAEPYEQYF
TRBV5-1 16 CATRLGEGETADTQYF
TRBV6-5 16 CASSYTGLAQYNEQFF
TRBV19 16 CASSIDRLDIFYGYTF
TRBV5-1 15 CASSGGTGSYNEQFF
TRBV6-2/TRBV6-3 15 CASSPAGQGASEQYF
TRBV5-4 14 CASSSTGGHSPLHF
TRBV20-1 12 CSASFEGVGYTF
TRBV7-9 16 CASSSVVASTNEKLFF
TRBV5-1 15 CASSAKTGKNEKLFF
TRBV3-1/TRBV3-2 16 CASSYGRGQGASGYTF
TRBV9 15 CASSPGGVSGNTIYF
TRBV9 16 CASSKGQGAYNSPLHF
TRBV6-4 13 CASSDRVNSPLHF
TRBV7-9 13 CASSFIPGAEAFF
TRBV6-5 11 CASSYYYEQYF
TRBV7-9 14 CASSIRGGDTEAFF